These 30 T cell receptor beta chains were sequenced from one sample in a study of early T cells in non-severe SARS-CoV-2 infection. MiXCR was run by TCRdb on the 5' RACE reads, yielding one entry per CDR3 protein. This sample has under 85,000 distinct CDR3 sequences, with about 10% found just once. Sequencing was performed on whole blood. The receptors were gathered from an adult who was a healthcare worker with PCR-confirmed SARS-CoV-2 infection or an uninfected control (not recorded which).

This clonotype was counted many times. The chain joins TRBV6-2 or TRBV6-3 to TRBJ1-2, with TRBD1 as a possible D gene (5 bases). The CDR3 covers 11 residues. Trimming stripped 8 bases from V and 7 bases from J, with 11 bases between. The germline gives CDR1 MNHEY, CDR2 SVGEGT. The CDR3 region is CASWGRAGYTF. As DNA, the CDR3 is TGTGCCAGCTGGGGCAGGGCTGGCTACACCTTC.

There are many counts of this clonotype. The chain combines TRBV2 with TRBJ2-1; the match to TRBD2 covers 12 bases. V dropped 2 bases and J dropped 7; count of bases not matched to a gene: 3. From germline, CDR1 is SNHLY and CDR2 FYNNEI. CDR3 length: 15 amino acids. DNA of the CDR3: TGTGCCAGCAGTGAACAACTAGCGGGAGGTAATGAGCAGTTCTTC. This encodes CASSEQLAGGNEQFF.

This clonotype was seen repeatedly, ten times or more. The V call is TRBV11-2, the J call TRBJ2-1; possibly TRBD2 for D (6 bases). The V end was cut by 1 base, the J end by 6 bases, with 7 bases between. The CDR3 runs 13 residues. The germline V gene has CDR1 SGHAT and CDR2 FQNNGV. CDR3 nucleotide sequence: TGTGCCAGCAGCTTAGCCGGGAGCAATGAGCAGTTCTTC. This gives the protein CASSLAGSNEQFF.

The table lists this clonotype with many counts. The chain is built from TRBV21-1 and TRBJ2-7; the table's D call, TRBD2, has no DNA check behind it. TRBV21-1 is classified as a pseudogene. The CDR3 consists of 16 residues. The CDR3 protein is CASSGLAGGPGFEQYF. The CDR3 nucleotides are TGTGCCAGCAGCGGACTAGCGGGAGGGCCCGGATTCGAGCAGTACTTC.

This chain joins TRBV7-6 and TRBJ2-7, with unresolved D. V dropped 0 bases and J dropped 0 bases, with 6 bases sitting between them. Per the germline V gene, CDR1 is SGHVS and CDR2 is FNYEAQ. The CDR3 is 14 amino acids. CDR3 protein: CASSLAPNSYEQYF. CDR3 sequence (DNA): TGTGCCAGCAGCTTAGCCCCCAACTCCTACGAGCAGTACTTC.

The rearrangement uses TRBV20-1 and TRBJ2-2; 8 bases fit TRBD1. The germline V gene has CDR1 DFQATT and CDR2 SNEGSKA (reference sequence). The J segment lost 6 bases and the V segment lost 1 base, leaving 10 bases of the junction unmatched. This CDR3 has 16 residues. The CDR3 loop is CSARARHRQGPGELFF. CDR3 DNA: TGCAGTGCTAGAGCCAGACACAGACAGGGGCCCGGGGAGCTGTTTTTT.

This clonotype was observed a few times. The CDR3 sequence is CSVPAGTGDGTQYF. The CDR3 DNA follows: TGCAGCGTGCCCGCCGGGACAGGGGACGGGACCCAGTACTTC. The V and J genes are TRBV29-1 and TRBJ2-5, with TRBD1 matching 10 bases. Trimming cost V 6 bases and J 7 bases; bases outside gene matches: 11. Germline V gives CDR1 SQVTM, CDR2 ANQGSEA. The CDR3 loop spans 14 amino acids.

This clonotype was seen a handful of times. The chain employs TRBV7-2 and TRBJ2-1; tentative D call: TRBD1 (5 bases). This CDR3 is built from 13 residues. Germline assignment: CDR1 SGHTA and CDR2 FQGNSA. Trimming left V 0 bases short and J 10 bases short, with 10 bases between. The CDR3 is CASSLAKGREQFF. CDR3 coding DNA: TGTGCCAGCAGCTTAGCGAAGGGGCGGGAGCAGTTCTTC.

This clonotype was recorded many times. This sequence joins TRBV6-2 or TRBV6-3 and TRBJ2-1, with D unclear. V lost 4 bases, J lost 7 bases, and 20 bases lay in between. The V gene's germline CDR1 is MNHEY and CDR2 SVGEGT. The CDR3 runs to 16 residues. The CDR3 nucleotides are TGTGCCAGCAGTTCCAGGACCCCGAACGATATTAATGAGCAGTTCTTC. Translating gives CASSSRTPNDINEQFF.

This clonotype was detected ten times or more. The chain has TRBV6-1 and TRBJ2-3, with TRBD2 matching over 8 bases. The CDR3 has 17 amino acids. Germline V gene lookup returns CDR1 MNHNS and CDR2 SASEGT. With 7 bases clipped from V and 1 base from J, the junction kept 13 bases outside the gene matches. The DNA for the CDR3 is TGTGCCAGCACCTGGGGGGCGGGGGGTCGAGGCACAGATACGCAGTATTTT. Amino acids: CASTWGAGGRGTDTQYF.

This rearrangement joins TRBV7-9 to TRBJ2-3; tentative D call: TRBD1 (6 bases). V lost 5 bases to trimming and J lost 5 bases, with 20 bases between them. This CDR3 contains 16 residues. From germline, CDR1 is SEHNR and CDR2 FQNEAQ (reference sequence). CDR3 DNA sequence: TGTGCCAGCAGCCCAAGACAGGACCCGAGAGGAGATACGCAGTATTTT. Amino acid sequence: CASSPRQDPRGDTQYF.

The chain carries TRBV30 and TRBJ2-2, with D possibly being TRBD1 (5 bases). The germline gives CDR1 GTSNPN, CDR2 SVGIG (reference sequence). V gave up 5 bases and J gave up 6 bases, with 13 bases separating them. The CDR3 loop spans 13 amino acids. For the CDR3, the DNA is TGTGCCTGGTCTCAGTGGGGCCCCGGGGAGCTGTTTTTT. Protein product: CAWSQWGPGELFF.

This clonotype was recorded a few times. This sequence joins TRBV6-5 and TRBJ1-2; tentative D call: TRBD1 (5 bases). Germline CDR1 MNHEY, CDR2 SVGAGI. Trimming shortened V by 6 bases and J by 2 bases, and 13 bases separated the two germline ends. There are 14 residues in the CDR3. DNA for the CDR3: TGTGCCAGCAGCCGAACCCGACAGAACTATGGCTACACCTTC. Its protein product is CASSRTRQNYGYTF.

The J gene is TRBJ2-1, the V gene TRBV2; TRBD1 agrees at 7 bases. Germline assignment: CDR1 SNHLY and CDR2 FYNNEI. V was clipped by 2 bases and J by 2 bases; unmatched bases: 0. CDR3 length equals 14 residues. The CDR3, as DNA: TGTGCCAGCAGTGAACAGGGGGCCTACAATGAGCAGTTCTTC. It translates to CASSEQGAYNEQFF.

V gene TRBV11-3 combines with J gene TRBJ2-1, with a weak D call TRBD1 (5 bases). V lost 4 bases, J lost 2 bases, and 15 bases lay in between. The CDR3 runs 16 residues. CDR1 is SGHNT, CDR2 YENEEA, per germline. In nucleotides, the CDR3 is TGTGCCAGCAGCTCTCGCAAAGGGGTTCCCTACAATGAGCAGTTCTTC. The encoded protein is CASSSRKGVPYNEQFF.

This clonotype has ten or more counts. V is TRBV6-5 and J is TRBJ2-3, with 12 bases lining up with TRBD2. Germline trimming cut 11 bases from V and 12 bases from J; bases unmatched to any gene: 18. The CDR3 consists of 15 residues. Per the germline V gene, CDR1 is MNHEY and CDR2 is SVGAGI. This chain's CDR3 is CASITRASGGERQYF. The CDR3 DNA follows: TGTGCCTCGATCACCCGGGCTAGCGGGGGGGAGAGACAGTATTTT.

This chain connects TRBV20-1 to TRBJ2-1; 9 bases are a match to TRBD2. CDR3 length: 15 residues. Germline CDR1 DFQATT, CDR2 SNEGSKA (reference sequence). J gave up 0 bases and V 5 bases, and 5 bases lay outside the gene matches. The CDR3 region is CSARLAERSYNEQFF. The DNA for the CDR3 is TGCAGTGCTCGACTAGCGGAACGCTCCTACAATGAGCAGTTCTTC.

This clonotype has at least ten counts. The rearrangement links TRBV30 to TRBJ1-2; D possibly corresponds to TRBD1 (6 bases). V was shortened by 4 bases and J by 5 bases, with 11 bases between the two germline ends. The CDR3 spans 12 residues. Germline V lookup: CDR1 GTSNPN, CDR2 SVGIG (reference sequence). In nucleotides, the CDR3 is TGTGCCTGGAAGCAGGGGTTGTATGGCTACACCTTC. Translated, it gives CAWKQGLYGYTF.

This clonotype was detected a few times. The chain uses TRBV7-9 and TRBJ2-5; D not certain. V was pared by 5 bases and J by 2 bases, with 6 bases between. Germline loops: CDR1 SEHNR, CDR2 FQNEAQ (reference sequence). This CDR3 region has 12 residues. This CDR3 is CASSRMQETQYF. For the CDR3, the DNA is TGTGCCAGCAGCAGGATGCAAGAGACCCAGTACTTC.

Ten or more counts support this clonotype. The rearrangement joins TRBV7-2 to TRBJ1-2; D perhaps matches TRBD1 (6 bases). V was cut by 5 bases and J by 4 bases, with 14 bases left in between. The V gene's germline CDR1 is SGHTA and CDR2 FQGNSA. The CDR3 sequence is 14 residues long. CDR3 loop: CASSIQGRVYGYTF. The CDR3 coding sequence is TGTGCCAGCAGCATCCAGGGGAGGGTCTATGGCTACACCTTC.

This chain joins TRBV29-1 and TRBJ1-1; D not resolved. This CDR3 has 13 residues. Trimming pared 2 bases from V and 2 bases from J, leaving 9 bases between. CDR1 and CDR2 (germline): SQVTM, ANQGSEA. The CDR3 DNA reads TGCAGCGTTGAAACACTAGCTAACACTGAAGCTTTCTTT. This encodes CSVETLANTEAFF.

The sample holds many counts of this clonotype. The rearrangement links TRBV10-3 to TRBJ1-1; D remains unclear. The CDR3 is made up of 14 amino acids. Germline CDR1 and CDR2: ENHRY and SYGVKD. Trimming took off 2 bases at V and 5 bases at J, with 12 bases between the two ends. The CDR3 spells CAISEPGGRTEAFF. CDR3 bases: TGTGCCATCAGTGAGCCAGGTGGCCGGACTGAAGCTTTCTTT.

This clonotype has more than one count but fewer than ten. V gene TRBV19 combines with J gene TRBJ2-7, with D unresolved. CDR1 is LNHDA, CDR2 SQIVND, per germline (reference sequence). The V gene lost 3 bases and the J gene lost 3 bases, with 9 bases spanning the gap. CDR3 length: 13 amino acids. The CDR3 DNA sequence: TGTGCCAGTAGTATTAAGCTGGACTACGAGCAGTACTTC. Translation gives CASSIKLDYEQYF. The entire variable domain, with the rest obtained from reference TRBV19 and TRBJ2-7, is as follows: DGGITQSPKYLFRKEGQNVTLSCEQNLNHDAMYWYRQDPGQGLRLIYYSQIVNDFQKGDIAEGYSVSREKKESFPLTVTSAQKNPTAFYLCASSIKLDYEQYFGPGTRLTVT.

The rearrangement links TRBV5-1 to TRBJ1-1; D remains unclear. Germline values: CDR1 SGHRS, CDR2 YFSETQ. Trimming left V 0 bases short and J 0 bases short, with 6 bases between. The CDR3 runs to 14 residues. CDR3 amino acids: CASSLGSMNTEAFF. The CDR3 bases are TGCGCCAGCAGCTTGGGCAGCATGAACACTGAAGCTTTCTTT.

This clonotype was counted at least ten times. The chain is built from TRBV6-6 and TRBJ1-2; 7 bases agree with TRBD1. This CDR3 has 13 amino acids. V was pared by 5 bases and J by 4 bases, with 4 bases of the junction left unmatched. Per germline, CDR1 MNHNY and CDR2 SVGAGI (reference sequence). CDR3 amino acids: CASSLGTAYGYTF. The CDR3 nucleotides read TGTGCCAGCAGTCTAGGGACAGCCTATGGCTACACCTTC.

The chain recombines TRBV11-2 with TRBJ2-2; TRBD1 agrees at 10 bases. The V gene end was trimmed by 6 bases and the J gene end by 6 bases; junction bases not matched to a gene: 7. Germline V gene data show CDR1 as SGHAT and CDR2 as FQNNGV. The CDR3 contains 15 residues. The CDR3 reads CASRSRQGASGELFF. The CDR3 coding sequence is TGTGCCAGCAGGAGTAGACAGGGGGCATCCGGGGAGCTGTTTTTT.

In its sample, this clonotype was seen many times. This chain uses TRBV3-1 with TRBJ1-6, with 10 bases matching TRBD1. Germline CDR1 reads LGHDT; CDR2 reads YNNKEL (reference sequence). The ends lost 4 bases at V and 9 bases at J; junction bases unmatched: 3. This CDR3 region has 14 residues. This chain's CDR3 is CASSPGTGVSPLHF. For the CDR3, the DNA is TGTGCCAGCAGCCCCGGGACAGGGGTTTCACCCCTCCACTTT.

This chain uses TRBV3-1 with TRBJ2-3; 7 bases agree with TRBD1. V lost 4 bases and J lost 10; bases outside the gene matches: 11. From germline, CDR1 is LGHDT and CDR2 YNNKEL (reference sequence). CDR3 size: 14 residues. DNA for the CDR3: TGTGCCAGCAGCCCAGAAGGGACACAGGGGTCGCAGTATTTT. Translated: CASSPEGTQGSQYF.

A word on this clonotype: A read error may explain this, as a much larger clone is one base away. The CDR3 DNA reads as TGTGCCAGCAGTTACGCTACAGGGGTAGGACAGCCCCGGCATTTT. Its protein is CASSYATGVGQPRHF. This chain links TRBV6-2 or TRBV6-3 with TRBJ1-5; 7 bases align to TRBD1. The length of the CDR3 is 15 residues. The germline V gene encodes CDR1 MNHEY and CDR2 SVGEGT.

The genes are TRBV6-2 or TRBV6-3 and TRBJ1-5, with 7 bases matching TRBD1. The CDR3 extends over 14 amino acids. Losses at the gene ends were 10 bases for V and 3 bases for J; bases not matched to a gene: 9. Looked up from germline, CDR1 is MNHEY and CDR2 is SVGEGT. The CDR3 spells CATKRQGPNQPQHF. In DNA, the CDR3 is TGTGCCACCAAAAGACAGGGCCCCAATCAGCCCCAGCATTTT.